Below, one T cell receptor (beta chain) is given with its context. This entry belongs to a study of blood T cell repertoires in COVID-19. Study-level background: Sample material is recorded as cDNA or gDNA derived from T cells, B-cell-depleted T cells, or PBMCs.

Followed longitudinally, the Seattle patients had been enrolled during active infection. V was trimmed by 0 bases and J by 2 bases, leaving 7 bases between them. This CDR3 spans 14 amino acids. From germline, CDR1 is MNHNS and CDR2 SASEGT. The table came from immunoSEQ multiplex PCR; TCRdb's copy has only in-frame clones and leaves some out. Among roughly 150,000 clones listed, about 82% were seen once. The rearrangement uses TRBV6-1 and TRBJ1-1; no reliable D call. This receptor was identified in a woman of 80 years or more with COVID-19, enrolled during active disease. Material for sequencing was peripheral blood. This chain's CDR3 is CASSEARSNTEAFF. CDR3 DNA sequence: TGTGCCAGCAGTGAAGCGCGTAGTAACACTGAAGCTTTCTTT.